The sequence of this T cell receptor (beta chain) was determined in a study of CD8+CD57+ T cells in acquired aplastic anemia. The CDR3 is 11 residues long. Germline values: CDR1 DFQATT, CDR2 SNEGSKA (reference sequence). With 3 bases removed from V and 2 bases from J, the gap between germline ends came to 4 bases. Genomic DNA was employed as the template in profiling TCR beta VDJ and CDR3. TCRdb re-analysed the reads in MiXCR, keeping a single row per CDR3 protein. The data hold about 180,000 distinct CDR3 sequences, with around half observed a single time. The TCR was taken from a human donor in good health. This sequence joins TRBV20-1 and TRBJ2-5; D gene ambiguous. Sequencing used sorted CD4+, CD8+, or CD8+CD57+ T cells (not recorded which) from PBMCs. The CDR3 loop reads CSASLQETQYF. The CDR3 nucleotides are TGCAGTGCTAGCCTTCAAGAGACCCAGTACTTC.